The T cell receptor beta chain described here comes from a study of Ad26.COV2.S vaccination and SARS-CoV-2 variants. The CDR3 is 15 residues long. Germline V lookup: CDR1 GTSNPN, CDR2 SVGIG (reference sequence). The ends were cut back, 1 base at V and 1 base at J, with 13 bases in the middle. Generated by immunoSEQ multiplex PCR, the TCRdb table keeps only in-frame clones and is missing some. The sample includes fewer than 300,000 clones, more than 75% seen only once; the top ten take 3% to 4%. Treatment denoted: some 19 received Ad26.COV2.S at low or high dose, single or two shots; roughly 5 received placebo; per-sample allocation not given. The investigators took samples on day 63 after the first vaccine or placebo injection.

The rearrangement uses TRBV30 and TRBJ1-1; no reliable D call. The source of this sequence is a person aged 18-65 years who received the Ad26.COV2.S COVID-19 vaccine or a placebo. Material: peripheral blood, obtained in a trial of Ad26.COV2.S vaccine versus placebo. The CDR3 sequence: CAWSALGEGNTEAFF. CDR3 sequence (DNA): TGTGCCTGGAGTGCCCTAGGAGAGGGGAACACTGAAGCTTTCTTT.